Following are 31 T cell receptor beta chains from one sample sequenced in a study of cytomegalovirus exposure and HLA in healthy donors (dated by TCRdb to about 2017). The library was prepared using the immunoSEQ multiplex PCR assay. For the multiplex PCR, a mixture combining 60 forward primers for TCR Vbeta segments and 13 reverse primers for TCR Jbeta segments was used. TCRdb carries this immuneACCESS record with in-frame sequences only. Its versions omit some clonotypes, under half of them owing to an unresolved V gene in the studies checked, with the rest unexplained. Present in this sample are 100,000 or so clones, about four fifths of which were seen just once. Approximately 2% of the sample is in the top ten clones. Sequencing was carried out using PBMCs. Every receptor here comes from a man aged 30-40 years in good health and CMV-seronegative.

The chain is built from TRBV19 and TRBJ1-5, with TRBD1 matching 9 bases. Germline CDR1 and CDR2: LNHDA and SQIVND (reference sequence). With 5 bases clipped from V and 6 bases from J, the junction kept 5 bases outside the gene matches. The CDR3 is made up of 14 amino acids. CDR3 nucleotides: TGTGCCAGTAGTTCCACAGGGGGCGGTCAGCCCCAGCATTTT. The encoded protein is CASSSTGGGQPQHF.

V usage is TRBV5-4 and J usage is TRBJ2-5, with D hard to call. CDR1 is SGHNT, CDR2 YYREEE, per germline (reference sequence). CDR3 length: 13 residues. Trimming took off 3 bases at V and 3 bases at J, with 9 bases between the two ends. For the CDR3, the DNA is TGTGCCAGCAGCTCCCGCGGAGAAGAGACCCAGTACTTC. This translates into CASSSRGEETQYF.

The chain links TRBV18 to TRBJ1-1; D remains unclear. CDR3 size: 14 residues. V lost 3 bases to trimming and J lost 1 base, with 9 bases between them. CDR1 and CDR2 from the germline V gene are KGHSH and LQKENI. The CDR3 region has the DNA TGTGCCAGCTCACCCGTGACTTCGAACACTGAAGCTTTCTTT. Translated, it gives CASSPVTSNTEAFF.

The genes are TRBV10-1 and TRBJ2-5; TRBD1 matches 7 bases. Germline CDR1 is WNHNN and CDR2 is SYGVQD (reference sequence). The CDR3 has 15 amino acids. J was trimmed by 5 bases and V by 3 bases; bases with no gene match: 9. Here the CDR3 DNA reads TGCGCCAGCAGTGATGACAGGGATGTTCGGGAGACCCAGTACTTC. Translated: CASSDDRDVRETQYF.

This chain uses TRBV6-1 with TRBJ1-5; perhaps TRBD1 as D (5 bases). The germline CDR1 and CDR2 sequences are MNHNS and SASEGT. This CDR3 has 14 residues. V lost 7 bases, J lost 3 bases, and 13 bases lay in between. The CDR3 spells CASMFGGTNQPQHF. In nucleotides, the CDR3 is TGTGCCAGCATGTTCGGGGGAACCAATCAGCCCCAGCATTTT.

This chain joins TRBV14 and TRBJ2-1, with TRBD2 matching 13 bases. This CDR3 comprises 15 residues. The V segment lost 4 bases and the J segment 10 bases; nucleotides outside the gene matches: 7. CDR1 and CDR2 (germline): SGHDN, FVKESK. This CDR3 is CASSPGTSGVREQFF. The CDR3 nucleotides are TGTGCCAGCAGCCCCGGGACTAGCGGGGTTAGAGAGCAGTTCTTC.

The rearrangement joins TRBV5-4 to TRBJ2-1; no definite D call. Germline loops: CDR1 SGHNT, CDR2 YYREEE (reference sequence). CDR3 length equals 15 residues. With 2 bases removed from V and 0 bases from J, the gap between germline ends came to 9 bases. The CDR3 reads CASSFDWSSYNEQFF. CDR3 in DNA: TGTGCCAGCAGCTTTGACTGGAGCTCCTACAATGAGCAGTTCTTC.

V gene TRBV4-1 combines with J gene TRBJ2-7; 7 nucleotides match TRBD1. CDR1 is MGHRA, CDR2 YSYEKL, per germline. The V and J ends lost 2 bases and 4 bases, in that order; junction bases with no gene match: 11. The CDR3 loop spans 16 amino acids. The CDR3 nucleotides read TGCGCCAGCAGCCAAAGCCCGGGACAGTCAAAGTACGAGCAGTACTTC. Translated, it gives CASSQSPGQSKYEQYF.

CDR3 amino acids: CAISVGQEGTYNEQFF. CDR3 DNA sequence: TGTGCCATCAGCGTGGGACAGGAGGGAACCTACAATGAGCAGTTCTTC. The chain couples TRBV10-3 to TRBJ2-1; 8 positions agree with TRBD1. The germline V gene encodes CDR1 ENHRY and CDR2 SYGVKD. The CDR3 totals 16 residues. Germline trimming cut 6 bases from V and 2 bases from J; bases unmatched to any gene: 9.

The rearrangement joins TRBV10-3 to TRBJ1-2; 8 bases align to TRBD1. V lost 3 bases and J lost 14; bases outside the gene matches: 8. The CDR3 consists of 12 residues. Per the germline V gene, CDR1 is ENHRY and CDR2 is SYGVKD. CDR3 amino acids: CAISEPDRGGTF. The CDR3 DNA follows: TGTGCCATCAGTGAACCCGACAGGGGTGGGACCTTC.

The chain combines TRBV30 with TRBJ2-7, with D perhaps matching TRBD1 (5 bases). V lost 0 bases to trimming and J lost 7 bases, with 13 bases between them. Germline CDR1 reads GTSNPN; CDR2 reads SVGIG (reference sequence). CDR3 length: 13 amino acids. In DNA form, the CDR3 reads TGTGCCTGGAGTGTATCAGGACCAGGGGAGCAGTACTTC. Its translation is CAWSVSGPGEQYF.

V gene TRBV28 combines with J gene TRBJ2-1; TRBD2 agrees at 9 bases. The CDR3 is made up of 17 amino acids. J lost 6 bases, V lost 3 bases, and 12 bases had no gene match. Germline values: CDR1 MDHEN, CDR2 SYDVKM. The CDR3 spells CASSLGFRAGGLNEQFF. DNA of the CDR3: TGTGCCAGCAGTTTGGGGTTTCGAGCGGGAGGTCTCAATGAGCAGTTCTTC.

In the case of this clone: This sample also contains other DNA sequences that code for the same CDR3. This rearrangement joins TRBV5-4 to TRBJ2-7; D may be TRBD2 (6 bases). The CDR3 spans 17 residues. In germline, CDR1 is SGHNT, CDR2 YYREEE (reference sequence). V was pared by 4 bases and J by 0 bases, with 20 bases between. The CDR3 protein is CASSLPVADGFSYEQYF. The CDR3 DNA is TGTGCCAGCAGCCTACCCGTAGCGGATGGGTTCTCCTACGAGCAGTACTTC.

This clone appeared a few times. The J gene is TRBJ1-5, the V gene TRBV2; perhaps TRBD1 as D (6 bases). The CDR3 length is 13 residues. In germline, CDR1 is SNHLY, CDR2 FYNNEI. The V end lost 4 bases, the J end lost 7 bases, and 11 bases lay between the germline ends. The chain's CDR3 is CASSVRTAQPQHF. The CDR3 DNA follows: TGTGCCAGCAGTGTACGGACAGCCCAGCCCCAGCATTTT.

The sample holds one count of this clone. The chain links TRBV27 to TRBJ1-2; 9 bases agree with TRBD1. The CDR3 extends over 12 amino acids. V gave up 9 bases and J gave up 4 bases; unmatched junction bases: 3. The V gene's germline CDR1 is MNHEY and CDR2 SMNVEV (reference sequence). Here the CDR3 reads CASKGQGYGYTF. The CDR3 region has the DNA TGTGCCAGTAAGGGACAGGGCTATGGCTACACCTTC.

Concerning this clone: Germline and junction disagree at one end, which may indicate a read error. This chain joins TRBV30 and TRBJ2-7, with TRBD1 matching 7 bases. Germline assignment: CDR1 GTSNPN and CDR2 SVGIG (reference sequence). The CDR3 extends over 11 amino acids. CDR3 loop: CASTTGYGQYF. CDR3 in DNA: TGTGCCTCCACGACAGGGTACGGGCAGTACTTC.

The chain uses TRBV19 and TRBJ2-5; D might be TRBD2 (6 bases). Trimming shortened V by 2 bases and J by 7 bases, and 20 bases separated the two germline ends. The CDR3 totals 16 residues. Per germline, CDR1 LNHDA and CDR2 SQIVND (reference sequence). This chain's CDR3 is CASSISAAQGAGTQYF. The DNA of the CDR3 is TGTGCCAGTAGTATAAGTGCCGCCCAGGGAGCGGGGACCCAGTACTTC.

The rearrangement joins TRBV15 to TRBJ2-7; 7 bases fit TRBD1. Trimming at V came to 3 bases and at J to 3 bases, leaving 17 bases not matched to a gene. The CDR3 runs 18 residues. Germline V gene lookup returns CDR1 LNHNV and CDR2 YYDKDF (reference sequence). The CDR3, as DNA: TGTGCCACCAGCAGTAACATAGTACCGGGACAGCTCATCTACGAGCAGTACTTC. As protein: CATSSNIVPGQLIYEQYF.

The CDR3 here is CASSASGGSSYEQYF. Written as DNA, the CDR3 is TGTGCCAGCAGCGCTAGCGGGGGGAGCTCCTACGAGCAGTACTTC. This rearrangement joins TRBV11-1 to TRBJ2-7, with 11 bases aligning to TRBD2. The CDR3 has 15 amino acids. The V segment lost 5 bases and the J segment 0 bases; nucleotides outside the gene matches: 3. Germline V gene lookup returns CDR1 SGHAT and CDR2 FQDESV (reference sequence).

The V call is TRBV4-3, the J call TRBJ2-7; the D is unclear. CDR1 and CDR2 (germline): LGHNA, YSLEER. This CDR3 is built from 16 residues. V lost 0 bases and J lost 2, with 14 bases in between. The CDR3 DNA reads TGCGCCAGCAGCCAAGATATACTTTCTCCAACCTACGAGCAGTACTTC. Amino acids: CASSQDILSPTYEQYF.

The CDR3 is CASSTGAGTGVNTEAFF. CDR3 in DNA: TGTGCCAGTAGTACCGGGGCCGGGACAGGGGTGAACACTGAAGCTTTCTTT. The rearrangement joins TRBV19 to TRBJ1-1; 10 bases are shared with TRBD1. The J segment lost 0 bases and the V segment lost 4 bases, leaving 8 bases of the junction unmatched. Germline V gives CDR1 LNHDA, CDR2 SQIVND (reference sequence). The CDR3 sequence is 17 residues long.

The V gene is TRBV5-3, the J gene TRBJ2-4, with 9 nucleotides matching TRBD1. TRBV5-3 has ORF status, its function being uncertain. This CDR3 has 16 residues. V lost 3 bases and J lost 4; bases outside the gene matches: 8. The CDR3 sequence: CARSSPGGTGKNIQYF. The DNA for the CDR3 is TGTGCCAGAAGCTCCCCGGGCGGGACAGGGAAAAACATTCAGTACTTC.

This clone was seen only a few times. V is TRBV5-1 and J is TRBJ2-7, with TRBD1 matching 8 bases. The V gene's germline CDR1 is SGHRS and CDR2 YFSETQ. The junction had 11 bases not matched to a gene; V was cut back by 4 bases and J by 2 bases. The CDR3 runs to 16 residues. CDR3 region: CASSQPGQGVAYEQYF. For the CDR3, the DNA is TGCGCCAGCAGCCAACCCGGACAGGGAGTAGCCTACGAGCAGTACTTC.

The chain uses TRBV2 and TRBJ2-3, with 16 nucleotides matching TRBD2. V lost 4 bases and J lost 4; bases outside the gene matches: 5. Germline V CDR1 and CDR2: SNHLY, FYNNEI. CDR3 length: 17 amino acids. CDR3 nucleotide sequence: TGTGCCAGCAGTGTGGGACTAGCGGGAGGGATGGCAGATACGCAGTATTTT. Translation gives CASSVGLAGGMADTQYF.

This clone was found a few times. This CDR3 reads CASSLVVGRGNTIYF. DNA of the CDR3: TGTGCCAGCAGTTTAGTCGTGGGCAGGGGAAACACCATATATTTT. V and J are TRBV28 and TRBJ1-3; D unclear. V was clipped by 2 bases and J by 4 bases, with 12 bases between them. Germline CDR1 MDHEN, CDR2 SYDVKM. This CDR3 region has 15 residues.

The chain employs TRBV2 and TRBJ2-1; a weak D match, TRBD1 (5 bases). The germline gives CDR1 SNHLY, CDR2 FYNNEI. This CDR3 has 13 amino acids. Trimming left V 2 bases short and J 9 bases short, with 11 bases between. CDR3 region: CASSETAGLEQFF. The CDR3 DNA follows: TGTGCCAGCAGTGAAACGGCAGGGCTTGAGCAGTTCTTC.

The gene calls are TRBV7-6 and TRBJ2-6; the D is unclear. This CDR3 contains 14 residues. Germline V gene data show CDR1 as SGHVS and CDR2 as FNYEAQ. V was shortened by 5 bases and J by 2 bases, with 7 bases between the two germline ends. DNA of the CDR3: TGTGCCAGCAGCGTCCGGGCTGGGGCCAACGTCCTGACTTTC. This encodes CASSVRAGANVLTF.

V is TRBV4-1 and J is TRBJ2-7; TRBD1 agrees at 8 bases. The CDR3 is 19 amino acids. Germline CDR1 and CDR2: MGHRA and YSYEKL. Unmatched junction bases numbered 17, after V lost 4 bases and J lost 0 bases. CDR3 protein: CASSPAGQGRLASSYEQYF. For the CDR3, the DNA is TGCGCCAGCAGCCCCGCCGGACAGGGACGCCTGGCATCCTCCTACGAGCAGTACTTC.

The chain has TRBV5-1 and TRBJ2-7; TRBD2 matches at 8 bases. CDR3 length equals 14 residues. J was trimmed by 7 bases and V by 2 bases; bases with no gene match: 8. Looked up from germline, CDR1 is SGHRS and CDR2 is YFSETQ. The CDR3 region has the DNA TGCGCCAGCAGCTTAGAGCGGGGGTTTCAGGAGCAGTACTTC. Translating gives CASSLERGFQEQYF.

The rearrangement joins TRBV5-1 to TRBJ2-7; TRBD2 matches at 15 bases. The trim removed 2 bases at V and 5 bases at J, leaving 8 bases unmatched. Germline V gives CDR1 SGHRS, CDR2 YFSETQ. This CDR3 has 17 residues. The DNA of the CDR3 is TGCGCCAGCAGCTTCGGGACTAGCGGGAGGTTAACCCACGAGCAGTACTTC. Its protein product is CASSFGTSGRLTHEQYF.

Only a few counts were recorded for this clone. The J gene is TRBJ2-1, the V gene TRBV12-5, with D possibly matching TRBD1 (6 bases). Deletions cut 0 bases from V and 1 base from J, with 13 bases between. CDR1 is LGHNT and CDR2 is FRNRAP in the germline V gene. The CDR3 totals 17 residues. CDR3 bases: TGTGCTAGTGGTTTGGTAGGTACAGGGAAATCCTACAATGAGCAGTTCTTC. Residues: CASGLVGTGKSYNEQFF.